The rows below give T cell receptor beta chains drawn from one sample of a study of T cell repertoires in cytomegalovirus infection. In TCRdb, the reads were re-called with MiXCR into one record per CDR3 protein. Among approximately 270,000 distinct CDR3 sequences listed, about 20% were seen once. These receptors' targets are unknown. The starting material was cultured PBMCs, obtained from culture after CMV antigen stimulation. These receptors all stem from a human donor in good health (CMV status not recorded). Some clones in this sample may be carry-over from other donors' samples. Both conserved end residues are part of each CDR3. A D gene is named only where the DNA matches it firmly. Clone size appears in some rows only: once, few, many, or a class for an expanded clone.

D gene	J gene	clone size	V gene	CDR3 protein	CDR3 DNA
-	TRBJ1-2	-	TRBV7-8	CASSLLGTGGYTF	TGTGCCAGCAGCTTACTGGGAACGGGGGGCTACACCTTC
TRBD1	TRBJ1-1	few	TRBV12-3/TRBV12-4	CASTLTGGLNTEAFF	TGTGCCAGCACGCTGACAGGGGGTTTGAACACTGAAGCTTTCTTT
-	TRBJ2-1	-	TRBV24-1	CATSGQPNEQFF	TGTGCCACCAGTGGCCAGCCCAATGAGCAGTTCTTC
-	TRBJ2-5	many	TRBV7-2	CASSLAGQFQETQYF	TGTGCCAGCAGCTTAGCCGGACAGTTTCAAGAGACCCAGTACTTC
-	TRBJ2-1	-	TRBV20-1	CSARPPPGNEQFF	TGCAGTGCTAGGCCCCCCCCGGGCAATGAGCAGTTCTTC
-	TRBJ2-3	few	TRBV7-9	CASSADRTDTQYF	TGTGCCAGCAGCGCAGACCGCACAGATACGCAGTATTTT
TRBD2	TRBJ2-1	many	TRBV7-2	CASSFSSGGYEQFF	TGTGCCAGCAGCTTTTCTAGCGGGGGTTATGAGCAGTTCTTC
-	TRBJ2-3	many	TRBV12-3/TRBV12-4	CASSLPGKGLDTQYF	TGTGCCAGCAGTTTACCGGGGAAGGGGTTGGATACGCAGTATTTT
-	TRBJ2-1	many	TRBV7-2	CASSSRARSEQFF	TGTGCCAGCAGCTCCCGGGCCAGGAGTGAGCAGTTCTTC
-	TRBJ1-1	-	TRBV9	CASSVGISNTEAFF	TGTGCCAGCAGCGTAGGAATCTCGAACACTGAAGCTTTCTTT
TRBD2	TRBJ2-2	many	TRBV7-6	CASSLSPGLAGGPDTGELFF	TGTGCCAGCAGCCTCTCTCCGGGACTAGCGGGAGGGCCCGACACCGGGGAGCTGTTTTTT
-	TRBJ2-3	few	TRBV4-3	CASSQDQAGDTQYF	TGCGCCAGCAGCCAAGACCAAGCGGGAGATACGCAGTATTTT
TRBD2	TRBJ2-4	-	TRBV6-2/TRBV6-3	CASSLGLAGEAKNIQYF	TGTGCCAGCAGCCTCGGACTAGCGGGAGAAGCCAAAAACATTCAGTACTTC
-	TRBJ2-1	-	TRBV4-1	CASSQGEQVYNEQFF	TGCGCCAGCAGCCAAGGTGAGCAAGTATACAATGAGCAGTTCTTC
TRBD2	TRBJ2-7	-	TRBV7-2	CASSFGGGYEQYF	TGTGCCAGCAGCTTCGGCGGGGGGTACGAGCAGTACTTC
-	TRBJ2-2	-	TRBV27	CASSLGPGTATGELFF	TGTGCCAGCAGTTTAGGCCCTGGGACCGCCACCGGGGAGCTGTTTTTT
TRBD1	TRBJ2-2	once	TRBV7-6	CAGQAANTGELFF	TGTGCCGGACAGGCCGCGAACACCGGGGAGCTGTTTTTT
-	TRBJ2-3	many	TRBV7-2	CASSLEGRSTDTQYF	TGTGCCAGCAGCTTAGAGGGCAGGAGCACAGATACGCAGTATTTT
-	TRBJ1-5	few	TRBV12-3/TRBV12-4	CASSFGAGSNQPQHF	-
-	TRBJ2-5	-	TRBV6-1	CASSLQGSETQYF	TGTGCCAGCAGCTTACAGGGCTCAGAGACCCAGTACTTC
-	TRBJ1-2	many	TRBV7-2	CASSSTGASYGYTF	TGTGCCAGCAGTTCCACGGGGGCTAGCTATGGCTACACCTTC
-	TRBJ1-2	-	TRBV7-2	CASSLNPGARGYTF	TGTGCCAGCAGCTTAAATCCGGGGGCTCGGGGCTACACCTTC
-	TRBJ2-5	many	TRBV11-3	CASSLGRQETQYF	TGTGCCAGCAGCTTAGGCAGGCAAGAGACCCAGTACTTC
-	TRBJ2-2	many	TRBV12-3/TRBV12-4	CASSFPTGELFF	TGTGCCAGCAGTTTCCCGACCGGGGAGCTGTTTTTT
TRBD2	TRBJ2-2	-	TRBV19	CASSMLLAASTGELFF	TGTGCCAGTAGTATGTTGCTAGCGGCATCGACCGGGGAGCTGTTTTTT
TRBD1	TRBJ1-4	-	TRBV5-5	CASSLRDRATNEKLFF	TGTGCCAGCAGCTTGCGTGACAGGGCAACTAATGAAAAACTGTTTTTT
TRBD1	TRBJ1-2	-	TRBV12-3/TRBV12-4	CASSLKGQGRGGYTF	TGTGCCAGCAGTTTAAAGGGACAGGGACGTGGAGGCTACACCTTC
-	TRBJ1-2	few	TRBV7-2	CASSNPRPEISYTF	TGTGCCAGCAGCAACCCTCGGCCGGAGATAAGCTACACCTTC
-	TRBJ1-5	-	TRBV4-1	CASSQYSETPLYSNQPQHF	TGCGCCAGCAGCCAATATTCCGAGACGCCACTTTATAGCAATCAGCCCCAGCATTTT
TRBD1	TRBJ2-1	-	TRBV7-9	CASSLQGAIDEQFF	TGTGCCAGCAGCTTACAGGGGGCGATCGATGAGCAGTTCTTC
-	TRBJ2-7	-	TRBV20-1	CSASRYGSYEQYF	TGCAGTGCTAGCCGTTATGGTTCGTACGAGCAGTACTTC
-	TRBJ1-2	-	TRBV5-1	CASSAGQSGYGYTF	TGCGCCAGCAGCGCAGGGCAGTCAGGCTATGGCTACACCTTC
-	TRBJ2-2	-	TRBV24-1	CATSGWSGELFF	TGTGCCACCAGTGGTTGGTCCGGGGAGCTGTTTTTT
-	TRBJ1-1	-	TRBV7-9	CASLQGGLSEAFF	TGTGCCTCACTCCAGGGAGGTCTTAGTGAAGCTTTCTTT
-	TRBJ1-2	-	TRBV6-1	CASGLLGYTF	TGTGCCAGCGGGTTGCTTGGCTACACCTTC
TRBD1	TRBJ2-5	-	TRBV5-4	CASSRTGAPETQYF	TGTGCCAGCAGCCGGACAGGGGCTCCGGAGACCCAGTACTTC
TRBD2	TRBJ2-2	-	TRBV2	CASSEALGLAGNTGELFF	TGTGCCAGCAGTGAAGCGCTCGGACTAGCGGGTAACACCGGGGAGCTGTTTTTT
-	TRBJ1-1	-	TRBV12-3/TRBV12-4	CASSVNMNTEAFF	TGTGCCAGCAGCGTAAATATGAACACTGAAGCTTTCTTT
-	TRBJ1-1	-	TRBV19	CASSIGAAAFF	TGTGCCAGTAGTATCGGAGCGGCCGCTTTCTTT
TRBD2	TRBJ2-2	-	TRBV7-9	CASSIGLAGEFTGELFF	TGTGCCAGCAGCATAGGACTAGCGGGAGAGTTTACCGGGGAGCTGTTTTTT
-	TRBJ1-1	once	TRBV23-1	CASSQSFGRGREPEAFF	TGCGCCAGCAGTCAATCGTTCGGTAGGGGCAGGGAGCCGGAAGCTTTCTTT
-	TRBJ1-6	-	TRBV6-5	CASSSSGADNSPLHF	TGTGCCAGCAGTAGTTCAGGGGCTGATAATTCACCCCTCCACTTT
-	TRBJ2-1	-	TRBV11-2	CASSLNQGLSGFF	TGTGCCAGCAGCTTAAATCAAGGACTATCAGGGTTCTTC
TRBD2	TRBJ2-7	many	TRBV7-2	CASSPGTSGRSPLDEQYF	TGTGCCAGCAGCCCAGGGACTAGCGGGAGATCCCCCTTGGACGAGCAGTACTTC
TRBD2	TRBJ2-3	-	TRBV6-2/TRBV6-3	CASSYRLAGTTDTQYF	TGTGCCAGCAGTTACCGTCTAGCGGGAACCACAGATACGCAGTATTTT